These 23 T cell receptor beta chains were all obtained from the same sample, sequenced in a study of T cells in narcolepsy. Only in-frame clones appear in the TCRdb table, and some are missing; sequencing was by immunoSEQ multiplex PCR. Here the sample spans 25,000 or so clones, about four fifths being singletons. Input material: CD45RA- memory CD4+ T cells from PBMCs. The receptors derive from a human donor with narcolepsy.

The genes are TRBV6-1 and TRBJ2-5; D tentatively fits TRBD1 or TRBD2 (5 bases each). The J call may be incorrect, as the DNA end agrees better with TRBJ2-7. The CDR3 is 16 amino acids. Germline loops: CDR1 MNHNS, CDR2 SASEGT. The chain's CDR3 is CASSEEVGESSYEQYF. In DNA, the CDR3 is TGTGCCAGCAGTGAAGAAGTAGGGGAGAGCTCCTACGAGCAGTACTTC.

The CDR3 nucleotides are TGCGCCAGCAGCTTAGTGGCAGGAGAATCCTACGAGCAGTACTTC. The encoded protein is CASSLVAGESYEQYF. This rearrangement joins TRBV5-1 to TRBJ2-7, with no clear D. Trimming cost V 2 bases and J 1 base, with 13 bases left between them. Per germline, CDR1 SGHRS and CDR2 YFSETQ. This CDR3 comprises 15 residues. Together with reference TRBV5-1 and TRBJ2-7, the CDR3 gives the full variable domain: KAGVTQTPRYLIKTRGQQVTLSCSPISGHRSVSWYQQTPGQGLQFLFEYFSETQRNKGNFPGRFSGRQFSNSRSEMNVSTLELGDSALYLCASSLVAGESYEQYFGPGTRLTVT.

This chain links TRBV5-1 with TRBJ2-7; D remains unclear. Trimming removed 0 bases from V and 5 bases from J, with 15 bases in between. The CDR3 has 15 residues. The germline V gene encodes CDR1 SGHRS and CDR2 YFSETQ. The CDR3 loop reads CASSLDWRGSDEQYF. DNA of the CDR3: TGCGCCAGCAGCTTGGATTGGCGAGGATCCGACGAGCAGTACTTC.

This chain joins TRBV4-2 and TRBJ1-4; D unresolved. Per the germline V gene, CDR1 is LGHNA and CDR2 is YNFKEQ. Between the trimmed V and J ends, which lost 0 bases and 8 bases, there was a span of 13 bases. CDR3 length: 15 residues. The CDR3 DNA follows: TGTGCCAGCAGCCAAGAGAGCGGGCAGCGAGAAAAACTGTTTTTT. Protein product: CASSQESGQREKLFF.

Of note for this clone: Different DNA sequences within this sample yield the same CDR3. This chain links TRBV29-1 with TRBJ1-2; D is possibly TRBD1 (5 bases). V lost 4 bases, J lost 4 bases, and 19 bases lay in between. This CDR3 has 15 residues. Per germline, CDR1 SQVTM and CDR2 ANQGSEA. The DNA for the CDR3 is TGCAGCGTTGTCAGGGTCTCAATGACGGGCTATGGCTACACCTTC. Amino acids: CSVVRVSMTGYGYTF.

The chain uses TRBV19 and TRBJ1-4, with TRBD1 matching over 10 bases. Germline CDR1 LNHDA, CDR2 SQIVND (reference sequence). Trimming took 2 bases from V and 7 from J; bases not matched to a gene: 4. The CDR3 runs to 15 residues. In DNA, the CDR3 is TGTGCCAGTAGTATAACGACAGGGGGCGCTGAAAAACTGTTTTTT. Residues: CASSITTGGAEKLFF.

The genes are TRBV4-1 and TRBJ2-7; 8 bases map to TRBD1. V gave up 3 bases and J gave up 2 bases; unmatched junction bases: 6. CDR1 and CDR2 from the germline V gene are MGHRA and YSYEKL. The CDR3 is 15 amino acids. Here the CDR3 reads CASSHETGEPYEQYF. In DNA form, the CDR3 reads TGCGCCAGCAGCCACGAGACAGGGGAACCCTACGAGCAGTACTTC.

This sequence joins TRBV7-8 and TRBJ1-2; the D is unclear. Trimming cost V 1 base and J 4 bases, with 13 bases left between them. The germline CDR1 and CDR2 sequences are SGHVS and FQNEAQ. The CDR3 totals 15 residues. The CDR3 loop reads CASSLGRDPSYGYTF. CDR3 DNA: TGTGCCAGCAGCTTAGGGAGAGACCCATCCTATGGCTACACCTTC.

V and J are TRBV11-2 and TRBJ1-6, with D maybe TRBD1 (5 bases). This CDR3 has 16 residues. Trimming removed 3 bases at V and 9 bases at J, with 18 bases between. Germline-derived CDR1 and CDR2 are SGHAT and FQNNGV. The chain's CDR3 is CASSFLGRFVRSPLHF. CDR3 bases: TGTGCCAGCAGCTTTTTGGGGCGGTTTGTGCGTTCACCCCTCCACTTT.

The CDR3 is CASSEQGGGNNEQFF. DNA of the CDR3: TGTGCCAGCAGTGAACAGGGGGGAGGGAACAATGAGCAGTTCTTC. The V call is TRBV6-1, the J call TRBJ2-1; D might be TRBD1 or TRBD2, each matching 7 bases. In germline, CDR1 is MNHNS, CDR2 SASEGT. The V end was cut by 2 bases, the J end by 5 bases, with 13 bases between. This CDR3 spans 15 amino acids.

The gene calls are TRBV19 and TRBJ1-2, with D hard to call. The CDR3 consists of 13 residues. V was trimmed by 6 bases and J by 8 bases, leaving 16 bases between them. CDR1 and CDR2 (germline): LNHDA, SQIVND (reference sequence). The CDR3 nucleotides are TGTGCCAGTAGCCCCCCGTATGTGGGGGGCTACACCTTC. Amino acid sequence: CASSPPYVGGYTF.

This clone was detected only a few times. The rearrangement uses TRBV11-3 and TRBJ2-3; TRBD2 matches 12 bases. The germline gives CDR1 SGHNT, CDR2 YENEEA. V was clipped by 2 bases and J by 4 bases; unmatched bases: 13. CDR3 length: 19 residues. In DNA form, the CDR3 reads TGTGCCAGCAGCTTACGCTTTGCTAGCGGGGGGGCCAGCGCAGATACGCAGTATTTT. Amino acid sequence: CASSLRFASGGASADTQYF. Together with reference TRBV11-3 and TRBJ2-3, the CDR3 gives the full variable domain: EAGVVQSPRYKIIEKKQPVAFWCNPISGHNTLYWYLQNLGQGPELLIRYENEEAVDDSQLPKDRFSAERLKGVDSTLKIQPAELGDSAVYLCASSLRFASGGASADTQYFGPGTRLTVL.

As DNA, the CDR3 is TGTGCCAGCAGCTTTAGGGGACACCCGAACACTGAAGCTTTCTTT. Translated: CASSFRGHPNTEAFF. The chain is built from TRBV11-3 and TRBJ1-1; D is possibly TRBD1 (6 bases). V shed 3 bases and J shed 1 base, with 12 bases lying between them. Germline CDR1 is SGHNT and CDR2 is YENEEA. This CDR3 region has 15 residues.

The V and J genes are TRBV5-1 and TRBJ1-1, with TRBD1 as a possible D gene (5 bases). V dropped 0 bases and J dropped 11 bases, with 11 bases sitting between them. This CDR3 spans 12 amino acids. Germline V gives CDR1 SGHRS, CDR2 YFSETQ. The CDR3 sequence is CASSLDGKGAFF. The CDR3 DNA follows: TGCGCCAGCAGCTTGGACGGCAAGGGGGCTTTCTTT. Based on the CDR3 plus reference TRBV5-1 and TRBJ1-1, the full variable domain is KAGVTQTPRYLIKTRGQQVTLSCSPISGHRSVSWYQQTPGQGLQFLFEYFSETQRNKGNFPGRFSGRQFSNSRSEMNVSTLELGDSALYLCASSLDGKGAFFGQGTRLTVV.

This clone was detected only once. The J gene is TRBJ1-1, the V gene TRBV19; D may be TRBD1 (6 bases). The V and J ends lost 4 bases and 0 bases respectively, with 9 bases between them. CDR1 and CDR2 (germline): LNHDA, SQIVND (reference sequence). The CDR3 totals 14 residues. The CDR3 DNA reads as TGTGCCAGTAGTAACGGACAGATGAACACTGAAGCTTTCTTT. It yields the protein CASSNGQMNTEAFF.

This clone was counted only a few times. J is TRBJ2-3 and V is TRBV5-4; TRBD2 aligns across 10 bases. The germline V gene has CDR1 SGHNT and CDR2 YYREEE (reference sequence). V was clipped by 0 bases and J by 8 bases; unmatched bases: 6. This CDR3 is 15 amino acids long. The CDR3 sequence: CASSLEASGGRTQYF. Written as DNA, the CDR3 is TGTGCCAGCAGCTTGGAGGCTAGCGGGGGCCGTACGCAGTATTTT.

This chain connects TRBV2 to TRBJ1-6; D perhaps matches TRBD1 (6 bases). Germline V CDR1 and CDR2: SNHLY, FYNNEI. The length of the CDR3 is 13 residues. Between the trimmed V and J ends, which lost 8 bases and 10 bases, there was a span of 15 bases. The CDR3 region has the DNA TGTGCCAGCTATACAGGGTCGGACTCACCCCTCCACTTT. This translates into CASYTGSDSPLHF. The full variable domain, completed using reference TRBV2 and TRBJ1-6, is EPEVTQTPSHQVTQMGQEVILRCVPISNHLYFYWYRQILGQKVEFLVSFYNNEISEKSEIFDDQFSVERPDGSNFTLKIRSTKLEDSAMYFCASYTGSDSPLHFGNGTRLTVT.

V usage is TRBV7-6 and J usage is TRBJ2-2; 7 bases align to TRBD2. V shed 5 bases, J shed 0 bases, and the junction held 3 bases outside the gene matches. The CDR3 covers 15 residues. Germline V gene data show CDR1 as SGHVS and CDR2 as FNYEAQ. The CDR3 region has the DNA TGTGCCAGCAGCCTGGGAGGGGCGAACACCGGGGAGCTGTTTTTT. Translating gives CASSLGGANTGELFF.

The CDR3 DNA is TGTGCCAGCAGCCCCATGGCCGGGACTCAAACTAACTATGGCTACACCTTC. Translated, it gives CASSPMAGTQTNYGYTF. V usage is TRBV4-2 and J usage is TRBJ1-2, with TRBD1 as a possible D gene (5 bases). This CDR3 has 17 residues. CDR1 is LGHNA, CDR2 YNFKEQ, per germline. V was pared by 4 bases and J by 0 bases, with 18 bases between.

The chain recombines TRBV18 with TRBJ1-1, with D unclear. Trimming left V 4 bases short and J 4 bases short, with 10 bases between. The CDR3 runs to 13 residues. The germline V gene has CDR1 KGHSH and CDR2 LQKENI. CDR3 region: CASSLKTATEAFF. Written as DNA, the CDR3 is TGTGCCAGCTCACTAAAGACGGCCACTGAAGCTTTCTTT.

The rearrangement joins TRBV7-9 to TRBJ1-1, with D hard to call. Looked up from germline, CDR1 is SEHNR and CDR2 is FQNEAQ (reference sequence). The V and J ends lost 2 bases and 1 base respectively, with 8 bases between them. The CDR3 runs 14 residues. The CDR3 loop reads CASSLNQRNTEAFF. CDR3 coding DNA: TGTGCCAGCAGCTTAAACCAACGGAACACTGAAGCTTTCTTT.

The rearrangement uses TRBV5-1 and TRBJ1-1; D unclear. The CDR3 contains 14 residues. Germline CDR1 and CDR2: SGHRS and YFSETQ. The V gene lost 4 bases and the J gene lost 1 base, with 11 bases spanning the gap. The CDR3 region is CASSHGLQNTEAFF. CDR3 bases: TGCGCCAGCAGCCATGGACTCCAGAACACTGAAGCTTTCTTT.

The V call is TRBV18, the J call TRBJ2-3; D is unresolved. Between the trimmed V and J ends, which lost 0 bases and 2 bases, there was a span of 6 bases. The CDR3 consists of 14 residues. In germline, CDR1 is KGHSH, CDR2 LQKENI. In DNA, the CDR3 is TGTGCCAGCTCACCACCTTCCTTCACAGATACGCAGTATTTT. Residues: CASSPPSFTDTQYF.